Included here is one T cell receptor beta chain sequence, with context. Its antigen is as yet unknown. The sample originates from a study of metastatic and nonmetastatic thyroid tumors. Study background: It was across blood and tumor or nodule tissue from malignant and benign thyroid patients that repertoires were compared. Study results and caveats: Malignant tumors reportedly showed significantly higher TCR beta diversity than benign nodules in both blood and tumor.

CDR3 length: 13 residues. Germline V CDR1 and CDR2: GTSNPN, SVGIG (reference sequence). J gave up 3 bases and V 4 bases, and 2 bases lay outside the gene matches. Before thyroid surgery, none of the patients had received any treatment. Authors' analysis steps: Clinicopathological groups of papillary thyroid cancer showed CDR3 differences that were used to build a distant-metastasis classifier. MiXCR reprocessed the PCR reads for TCRdb. TCRdb's processing, not the study's, gives the V and J calls here. The sample has around 30,000 clones; roughly a quarter are singletons. The sample taken for sequencing was blood. This clonotype originated in a female donor with papillary thyroid cancer or a benign thyroid nodule (not recorded which). Some clones in this sample may be carry-over from other donors' samples. V usage is TRBV30 and J usage is TRBJ2-1; 8 bases are shared with TRBD2. The CDR3 region has the DNA TGTGCCTGGAAAGCGGGGGTCTACAATGAGCAGTTCTTC. Its protein is CAWKAGVYNEQFF. The full variable domain, its missing parts supplied by reference TRBV30 and TRBJ2-1, is SQTIHQWPATLVQPVGSPLSLECTVEGTSNPNLYWYRQAAGRGLQLLFYSVGIGQISSEVPQNLSASRPQDRQFILSSKKLLLSDSGFYLCAWKAGVYNEQFFGPGTRLTVL.